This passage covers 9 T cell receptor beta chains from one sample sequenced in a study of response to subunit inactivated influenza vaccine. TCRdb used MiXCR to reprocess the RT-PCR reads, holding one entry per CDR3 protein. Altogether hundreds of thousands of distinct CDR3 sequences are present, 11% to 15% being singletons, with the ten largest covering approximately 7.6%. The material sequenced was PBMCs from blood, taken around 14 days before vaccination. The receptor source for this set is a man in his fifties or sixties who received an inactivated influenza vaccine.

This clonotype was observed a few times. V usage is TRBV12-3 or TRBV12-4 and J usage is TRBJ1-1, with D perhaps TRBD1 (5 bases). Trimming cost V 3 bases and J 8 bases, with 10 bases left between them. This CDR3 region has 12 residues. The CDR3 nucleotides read TGTGCCAGCAGTTTGTGGAGGGGAGAAGCTTTCTTT. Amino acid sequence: CASSLWRGEAFF.

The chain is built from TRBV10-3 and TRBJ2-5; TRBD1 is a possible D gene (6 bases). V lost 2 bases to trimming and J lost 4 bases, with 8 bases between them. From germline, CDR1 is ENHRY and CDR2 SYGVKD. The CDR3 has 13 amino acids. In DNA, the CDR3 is TGTGCCATCAGTGAGGGGGGCGTAGAGACCCAGTACTTC. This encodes CAISEGGVETQYF.

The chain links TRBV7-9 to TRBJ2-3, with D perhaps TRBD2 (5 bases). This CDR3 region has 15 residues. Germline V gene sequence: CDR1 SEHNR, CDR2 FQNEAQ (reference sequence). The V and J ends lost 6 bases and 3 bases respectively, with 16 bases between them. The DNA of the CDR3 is TGTGCCAGCAGTCGGCCGGGCCGGAGGACAGATACGCAGTATTTT. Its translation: CASSRPGRRTDTQYF.

As DNA, the CDR3 is TGCGCCAGCAGCCTCTCGGACTACTCCTACAATGAGCAGTTCTTC. Protein: CASSLSDYSYNEQFF. The chain links TRBV4-1 to TRBJ2-1, with a tentative D call TRBD2 (6 bases). The CDR3 length is 15 residues. The germline V gene has CDR1 MGHRA and CDR2 YSYEKL. Trimming removed 4 bases at V and 0 bases at J, with 10 bases between.

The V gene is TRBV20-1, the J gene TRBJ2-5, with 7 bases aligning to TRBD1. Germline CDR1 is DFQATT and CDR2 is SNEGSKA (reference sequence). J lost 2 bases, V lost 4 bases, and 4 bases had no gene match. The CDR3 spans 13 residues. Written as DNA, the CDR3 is TGCAGTGCTAAGGGACAGACGCAAGAGACCCAGTACTTC. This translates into CSAKGQTQETQYF.

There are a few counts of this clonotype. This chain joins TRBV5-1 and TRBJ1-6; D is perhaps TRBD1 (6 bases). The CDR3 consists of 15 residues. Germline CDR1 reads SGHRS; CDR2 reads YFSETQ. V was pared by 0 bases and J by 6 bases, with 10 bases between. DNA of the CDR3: TGCGCCAGCAGCTTGGAGGGGGGAGGTAATTCACCCCTCCACTTT. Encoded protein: CASSLEGGGNSPLHF.

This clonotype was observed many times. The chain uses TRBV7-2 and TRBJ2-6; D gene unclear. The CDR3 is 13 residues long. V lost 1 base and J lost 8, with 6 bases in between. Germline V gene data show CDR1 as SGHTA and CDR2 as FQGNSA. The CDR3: CASSLEVTNVLTF. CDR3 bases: TGTGCCAGCAGCTTAGAGGTGACCAACGTCCTGACTTTC.

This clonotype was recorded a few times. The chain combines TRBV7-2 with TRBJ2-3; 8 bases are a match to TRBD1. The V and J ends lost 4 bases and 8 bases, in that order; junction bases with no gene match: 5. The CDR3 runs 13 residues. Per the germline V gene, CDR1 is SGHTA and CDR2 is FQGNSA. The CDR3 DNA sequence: TGTGCCAGCAGCTCGGACAGGGTCCGTACGCAGTATTTT. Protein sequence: CASSSDRVRTQYF.

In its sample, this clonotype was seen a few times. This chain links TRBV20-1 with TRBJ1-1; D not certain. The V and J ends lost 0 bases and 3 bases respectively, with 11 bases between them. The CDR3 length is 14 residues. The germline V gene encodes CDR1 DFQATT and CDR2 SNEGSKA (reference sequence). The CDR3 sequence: CSARDYRVDTEAFF. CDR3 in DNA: TGCAGTGCTAGAGATTATCGGGTCGACACTGAAGCTTTCTTT.